This passage covers 30 T cell receptor beta chains from one sample sequenced in a study of cytomegalovirus exposure and HLA in healthy donors. Primers for the PCR totalled 60 Vbeta and 13 Jbeta. Profiled with immunoSEQ multiplex PCR; TCRdb holds only in-frame clones, not every one. Of about 47,000 clones in the sample, 72% were seen once. Source material: PBMCs. These receptors originate from a man aged 30 to 39 in good health and CMV-seronegative.

This chain connects TRBV7-2 to TRBJ2-7, with 12 bases identical to TRBD2. V was pared by 2 bases and J by 4 bases, with 6 bases of the junction left unmatched. The CDR3 loop spans 16 amino acids. In germline, CDR1 is SGHTA, CDR2 FQGNSA. This chain's CDR3 is CASSLNPSGRGYEQYF. The CDR3, as DNA: TGTGCCAGCAGCTTAAACCCTAGCGGGAGGGGATACGAGCAGTACTTC.

This clone was seen more than once but under ten times. The chain links TRBV29-1 to TRBJ1-1; D is perhaps TRBD1 (6 bases). CDR1 is SQVTM, CDR2 ANQGSEA, per germline. The V end was cut by 5 bases, the J end by 1 base, with 8 bases between. CDR3 length equals 12 residues. CDR3 protein: CSVLDRNTEAFF. In nucleotides, the CDR3 is TGCAGCGTTTTGGACAGGAACACTGAAGCTTTCTTT. Complete variable domain (other parts from reference TRBV29-1 and TRBJ1-1): SAVISQKPSRDICQRGTSLTIQCQVDSQVTMMFWYRQQPGQSLTLIATANQGSEATYESGFVIDKFPISRPNLTFSTLTVSNMSPEDSSIYLCSVLDRNTEAFFGQGTRLTVV.

About this clone itself: The conserved phenylalanine or tryptophan is not found at the CDR3 terminus, so this likely reflects a read error. This sequence joins TRBV4-2 and TRBJ2-3; 14 nucleotides align to TRBD2. The CDR3 has 18 residues. V shed 0 bases, J shed 4 bases, and the junction held 6 bases outside the gene matches. Germline V lookup: CDR1 LGHNA, CDR2 YNFKEQ. CDR3 sequence reads: CASSQDRLAGGVADTQYV. In nucleotides, the CDR3 is TGTGCCAGCAGCCAAGATAGACTAGCGGGAGGGGTTGCAGATACGCAGTATGTT.

This chain connects TRBV10-1 to TRBJ2-7, with a weak D call TRBD1 (5 bases). This CDR3 is built from 14 residues. Trimming stripped 8 bases from V and 5 bases from J, with 19 bases between. CDR1 and CDR2 from the germline V gene are WNHNN and SYGVQD (reference sequence). The CDR3 here is CASGNRAGINEQYF. In DNA, the CDR3 is TGCGCCAGCGGAAACCGGGCAGGGATCAACGAGCAGTACTTC.

The chain couples TRBV20-1 to TRBJ1-1, with 9 bases matching TRBD1. Per germline, CDR1 DFQATT and CDR2 SNEGSKA (reference sequence). This CDR3 contains 11 residues. J was trimmed by 9 bases and V by 4 bases; bases with no gene match: 3. CDR3 amino acids: CSATDRGQAFF. DNA of the CDR3: TGCAGTGCTACGGACAGGGGTCAAGCTTTCTTT.

This chain connects TRBV6-4 to TRBJ2-1; 8 bases agree with TRBD2. The CDR3 is 15 amino acids. Germline lookup yields CDR1 MRHNA and CDR2 SNTAGT. J was trimmed by 7 bases and V by 1 base; bases with no gene match: 6. The CDR3, as DNA: TGTGCCAGCAGTGACTGGAGCGGGAGTGCTAATGAGCAGTTCTTC. Translated, it gives CASSDWSGSANEQFF.

V gene TRBV2 combines with J gene TRBJ2-1; D may be TRBD1 (5 bases). Germline V gene sequence: CDR1 SNHLY, CDR2 FYNNEI. Between the trimmed V and J ends, which lost 9 bases and 5 bases, there was a span of 8 bases. There are 11 residues in the CDR3. CDR3 nucleotides: TGTGCCAGTGACAGAGACAATGAGCAGTTCTTC. It is translated as CASDRDNEQFF.

V is TRBV11-2 and J is TRBJ1-3; D is uncertain. The CDR3 totals 15 residues. Trimming removed 6 bases at V and 1 base at J, with 13 bases between. CDR1 and CDR2 from the germline V gene are SGHAT and FQNNGV. The CDR3 DNA follows: TGTGCCAGCAGTATTATCGGGGTATCTGGAAACACCATATATTTT. Translation: CASSIIGVSGNTIYF.

The CDR3 reads CASSLVGGSYEQYF. The CDR3 coding sequence is TGTGCCAGCAGCTTGGTGGGGGGCTCCTACGAGCAGTACTTC. The rearrangement uses TRBV5-8 and TRBJ2-7; possible D gene TRBD2, 6 bases. V gave up 0 bases and J gave up 0 bases, with 7 bases separating them. The CDR3 runs 14 residues. Germline-derived CDR1 and CDR2 are SGHTS and YDEGEE.

This chain links TRBV4-2 with TRBJ2-5; maybe TRBD1 (6 bases). With 6 bases removed from V and 2 bases from J, the gap between germline ends came to 19 bases. Germline V CDR1 and CDR2: LGHNA, YNFKEQ. The CDR3 covers 16 residues. The CDR3 region is CASSGGRGDGQETQYF. In nucleotides, the CDR3 is TGTGCCAGCAGTGGGGGCAGAGGAGATGGGCAAGAGACCCAGTACTTC.

The chain employs TRBV30 and TRBJ2-3; 10 positions match TRBD1. The junction had 7 bases not matched to a gene; V was cut back by 5 bases and J by 5 bases. Germline V gene lookup returns CDR1 GTSNPN and CDR2 SVGIG (reference sequence). The CDR3 contains 14 residues. This CDR3 reads CAWSTGGFVDTQYF. The DNA of the CDR3 is TGTGCCTGGTCGACAGGGGGCTTCGTAGATACGCAGTATTTT.

The chain couples TRBV6-5 to TRBJ2-7; 7 bases map to TRBD2. V dropped 7 bases and J dropped 2; count of bases not matched to a gene: 11. The germline gives CDR1 MNHEY, CDR2 SVGAGI. The CDR3 sequence is 15 residues long. For the CDR3, the DNA is TGTGCCAGCAATCCCGGAGGGGCGGGGGCCTACGAGCAGTACTTC. The encoded protein is CASNPGGAGAYEQYF.

This clone was detected only a few times. The chain has TRBV6-6 and TRBJ1-1; D is undetermined. The germline V gene encodes CDR1 MNHNY and CDR2 SVGAGI (reference sequence). The CDR3 runs to 16 residues. V was pared by 2 bases and J by 6 bases, with 19 bases between. The CDR3 here is CASSYSMNRETSEAFF. The CDR3 nucleotides are TGTGCCAGCAGTTACAGCATGAACCGGGAAACCTCTGAAGCTTTCTTT.

The chain has TRBV29-1 and TRBJ2-5; D gene ambiguous. From germline, CDR1 is SQVTM and CDR2 ANQGSEA. Trimming took 4 bases from V and 3 from J, leaving 3 bases between them. This CDR3 region has 10 residues. CDR3 protein: CSVAEETQYF. For the CDR3, the DNA is TGCAGCGTTGCTGAAGAGACCCAGTACTTC.

The sample holds a few counts of this clone. V usage is TRBV6-5 and J usage is TRBJ2-7, with 7 bases aligning to TRBD1. This CDR3 is 11 amino acids long. With 6 bases clipped from V and 4 bases from J, the junction kept 0 bases outside the gene matches. CDR1 and CDR2 from the germline V gene are MNHEY and SVGAGI. The CDR3 DNA follows: TGTGCCAGCAGACAGGGGTACGAGCAGTACTTC. It codes for CASRQGYEQYF.

The table lists this clone with a few counts. This chain links TRBV5-1 with TRBJ1-1; TRBD1 might be the D (6 bases). V was trimmed by 4 bases and J by 1 base, leaving 14 bases between them. Germline V gene data show CDR1 as SGHRS and CDR2 as YFSETQ. The CDR3 spans 15 residues. CDR3 protein: CASSPRTAANTEAFF. CDR3 DNA: TGCGCCAGCAGCCCACGGACAGCGGCGAACACTGAAGCTTTCTTT.

The CDR3 bases are TGTGCCAGCAGGGGACTTCAACGTGGCTACGAGCAGTACTTC. This sequence encodes CASRGLQRGYEQYF. This chain links TRBV6-1 with TRBJ2-7; D might be TRBD2 (6 bases). Germline V gives CDR1 MNHNS, CDR2 SASEGT. V lost 6 bases and J lost 3, with 15 bases in between. The CDR3 spans 14 residues.

The chain uses TRBV27 and TRBJ1-2; no clear D. CDR3 length: 12 amino acids. Germline-derived CDR1 and CDR2 are MNHEY and SMNVEV (reference sequence). The V and J ends lost 6 bases and 5 bases respectively, with 10 bases between them. CDR3 sequence reads: CASSSDSYGYTF. Here the CDR3 DNA reads TGTGCCAGCAGCTCCGATAGTTATGGCTACACCTTC.

The chain combines TRBV5-6 with TRBJ1-1; 7 bases fit TRBD1. Germline lookup yields CDR1 SGHDT and CDR2 YYEEEE. V dropped 4 bases and J dropped 10; count of bases not matched to a gene: 19. The CDR3 runs 16 residues. The CDR3 DNA reads as TGTGCCAGCAGCGTCACGGCGAAGGGGGCGCTTCTTGGAGCTTTCTTT. This sequence encodes CASSVTAKGALLGAFF.

This clone occurred a few times. The chain joins TRBV27 to TRBJ1-1; TRBD1 aligns across 7 bases. The CDR3 contains 13 residues. V shed 6 bases and J 5 bases; nucleotides not matched to a gene: 6. Germline assignment: CDR1 MNHEY and CDR2 SMNVEV (reference sequence). The CDR3, as DNA: TGTGCCAGCAGACGACAGGGCGTTACTGAAGCTTTCTTT. Protein: CASRRQGVTEAFF.

The chain joins TRBV29-1 to TRBJ2-7; possible D gene TRBD1, 6 bases. Trimming took 1 base from V and 3 from J, leaving 10 bases between them. Germline V lookup: CDR1 SQVTM, CDR2 ANQGSEA. CDR3 length: 13 residues. As DNA, the CDR3 is TGCAGCGTTGAAGGGGGGACACACTACGAGCAGTACTTC. Translated, it gives CSVEGGTHYEQYF.

V is TRBV7-8 and J is TRBJ2-7; the match to TRBD2 covers 14 bases. The V gene's germline CDR1 is SGHVS and CDR2 FQNEAQ. Trimming cost V 0 bases and J 6 bases; bases outside gene matches: 19. CDR3 length equals 21 residues. Here the CDR3 DNA reads TGTGCCAGCAGCTTAGCTAGGTTTATGACTAGCGGGAGGGTAACGGGAGGCGAGCAGTACTTC. The encoded protein is CASSLARFMTSGRVTGGEQYF.

As to this clone: Sequence at one end of the junction differs from germline and may be a read error. The V call is TRBV6-6, the J call TRBJ2-2, with D perhaps TRBD1 (6 bases). Germline loops: CDR1 MNHNY, CDR2 SVGAGI (reference sequence). The CDR3 is 15 residues long. The CDR3 DNA is TGTGCCAGCAGTAGAGTCGGGACGGACCTGGGGGCTGACGATTTT. This gives the protein CASSRVGTDLGADDF.

V usage is TRBV9 and J usage is TRBJ1-2; unclear D gene. This CDR3 is 12 amino acids long. In germline, CDR1 is SGDLS, CDR2 YYNGEE. V was pared by 0 bases and J by 8 bases, with 8 bases between. Here the CDR3 reads CASSVDTRGYTF. The CDR3 region has the DNA TGTGCCAGCAGCGTAGACACAAGAGGCTACACCTTC.

The rearrangement links TRBV5-1 to TRBJ1-2; TRBD1 agrees at 9 bases. The CDR3 spans 16 residues. The trim removed 4 bases at V and 6 bases at J, leaving 13 bases unmatched. Germline V gene sequence: CDR1 SGHRS, CDR2 YFSETQ. The CDR3 bases are TGCGCCAGCAGCCAGTTGGGCAGTACAGGGGGCGATGGCTACACCTTC. It encodes CASSQLGSTGGDGYTF.

This rearrangement joins TRBV6-5 to TRBJ1-5, with 7 positions matching TRBD1. Germline loops: CDR1 MNHEY, CDR2 SVGAGI. CDR3 size: 12 residues. The V and J ends lost 6 bases and 7 bases, in that order; junction bases with no gene match: 3. The CDR3 region is CASSKQGQPQHF. CDR3 coding DNA: TGTGCCAGCAGCAAACAGGGGCAGCCCCAGCATTTT.

The V and J genes are TRBV7-9 and TRBJ2-1; 7 bases match TRBD1. Germline CDR1 is SEHNR and CDR2 is FQNEAQ (reference sequence). This CDR3 has 14 amino acids. V dropped 2 bases and J dropped 7; count of bases not matched to a gene: 5. CDR3 sequence reads: CASSLSRGPNEQFF. CDR3 nucleotide sequence: TGTGCCAGCAGCTTAAGTAGGGGGCCAAATGAGCAGTTCTTC.

The rearrangement links TRBV30 to TRBJ1-1; 12 bases are a match to TRBD1. The trim removed 2 bases at V and 1 base at J, leaving 14 bases unmatched. This CDR3 spans 19 amino acids. Germline values: CDR1 GTSNPN, CDR2 SVGIG (reference sequence). This chain's CDR3 is CAWSLMFPGTGGRNTEAFF. The CDR3 nucleotides are TGTGCCTGGAGTCTTATGTTTCCCGGGACAGGGGGCCGGAACACTGAAGCTTTCTTT.

The V and J genes are TRBV4-2 and TRBJ1-1; 8 positions match TRBD1. V dropped 3 bases and J dropped 5; count of bases not matched to a gene: 5. From germline, CDR1 is LGHNA and CDR2 YNFKEQ. The CDR3 extends over 14 amino acids. In nucleotides, the CDR3 is TGTGCCAGCAGCCAGGACAGGGTTAGGACTGAAGCTTTCTTT. Amino acid sequence: CASSQDRVRTEAFF.

This clone was counted a single time. The rearrangement uses TRBV7-9 and TRBJ2-2, with D possibly being TRBD1 (5 bases). This CDR3 spans 13 amino acids. Trimming stripped 9 bases from V and 1 base from J, with 9 bases between. Looked up from germline, CDR1 is SEHNR and CDR2 is FQNEAQ (reference sequence). CDR3 DNA: TGTGCCAGATACAGGATGAACACCGGGGAGCTGTTTTTT. This encodes CARYRMNTGELFF.